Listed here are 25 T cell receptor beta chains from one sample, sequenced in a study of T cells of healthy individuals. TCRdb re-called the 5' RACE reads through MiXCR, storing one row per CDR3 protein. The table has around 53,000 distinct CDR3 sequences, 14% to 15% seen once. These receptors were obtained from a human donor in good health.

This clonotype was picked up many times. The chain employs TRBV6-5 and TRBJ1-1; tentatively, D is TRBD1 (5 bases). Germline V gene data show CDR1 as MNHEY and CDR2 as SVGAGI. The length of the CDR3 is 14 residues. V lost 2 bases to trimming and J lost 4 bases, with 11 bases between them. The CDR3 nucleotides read TGTGCCAGCAGTTACGATGGGCAGGGCACTGAAGCTTTCTTT. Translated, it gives CASSYDGQGTEAFF.

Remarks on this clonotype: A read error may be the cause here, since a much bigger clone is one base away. CDR3 loop: CASSHSVRGEQYF. The DNA of the CDR3 is TGTGCCAGCAGTCACTCGGTGAGGGGCGAGCAGTACTTC. V usage is TRBV6-1 and J usage is TRBJ2-7, with D possibly being TRBD1 or TRBD2 (5 bases each). CDR3 size: 13 residues. Trimming cost V 5 bases and J 6 bases, with 14 bases left between them. Germline lookup yields CDR1 MNHNS and CDR2 SASEGT.

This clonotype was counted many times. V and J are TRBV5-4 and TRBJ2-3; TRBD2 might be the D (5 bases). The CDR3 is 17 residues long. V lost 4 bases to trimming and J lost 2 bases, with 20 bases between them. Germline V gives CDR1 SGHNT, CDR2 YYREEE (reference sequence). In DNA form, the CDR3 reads TGTGCCAGCAGCGGCCAAGGAGCGGAGACACTCACAGATACGCAGTATTTT. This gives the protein CASSGQGAETLTDTQYF.

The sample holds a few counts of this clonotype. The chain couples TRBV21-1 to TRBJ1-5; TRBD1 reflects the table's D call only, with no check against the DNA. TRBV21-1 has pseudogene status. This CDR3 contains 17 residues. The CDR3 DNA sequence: TGTGCCAGCAGCCTAAAGACCCGACAGGATGCGACCCAGCCCCAGCATTTT. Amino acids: CASSLKTRQDATQPQHF.

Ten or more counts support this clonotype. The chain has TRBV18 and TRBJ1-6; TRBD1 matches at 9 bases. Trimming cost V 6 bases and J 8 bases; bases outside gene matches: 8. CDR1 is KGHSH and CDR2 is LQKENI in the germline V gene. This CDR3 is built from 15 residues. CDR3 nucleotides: TGTGCCAGCTCTCCCGACAGGGGGTTAGATTCACCCCTCCACTTT. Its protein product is CASSPDRGLDSPLHF.

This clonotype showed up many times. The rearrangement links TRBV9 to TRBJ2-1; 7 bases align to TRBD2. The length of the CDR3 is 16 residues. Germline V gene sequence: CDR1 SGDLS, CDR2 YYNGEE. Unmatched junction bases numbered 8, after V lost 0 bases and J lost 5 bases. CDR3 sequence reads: CASSVGPAGSHNEQFF. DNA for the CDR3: TGTGCCAGCAGCGTAGGTCCAGCGGGGTCCCACAATGAGCAGTTCTTC.

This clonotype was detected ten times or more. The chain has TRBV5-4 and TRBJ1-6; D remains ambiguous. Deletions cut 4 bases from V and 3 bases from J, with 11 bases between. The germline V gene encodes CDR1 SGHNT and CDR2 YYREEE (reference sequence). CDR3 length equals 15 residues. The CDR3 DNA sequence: TGTGCCAGCAGCATCGGACGGCTCTATAATTCACCCCTCCACTTT. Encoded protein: CASSIGRLYNSPLHF.

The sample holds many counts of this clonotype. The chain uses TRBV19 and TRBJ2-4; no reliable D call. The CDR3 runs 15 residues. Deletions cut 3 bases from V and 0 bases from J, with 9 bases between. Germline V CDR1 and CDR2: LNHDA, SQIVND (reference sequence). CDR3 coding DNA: TGTGCCAGTAGTATGGGTAAGGGAGCCAAAAACATTCAGTACTTC. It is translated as CASSMGKGAKNIQYF.

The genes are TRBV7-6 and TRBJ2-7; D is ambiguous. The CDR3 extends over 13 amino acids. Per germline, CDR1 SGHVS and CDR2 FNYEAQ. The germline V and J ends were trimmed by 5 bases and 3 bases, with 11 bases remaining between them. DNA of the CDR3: TGTGCCAGCAGCCCCCGACAAGGCTACGAGCAGTACTTC. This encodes CASSPRQGYEQYF.

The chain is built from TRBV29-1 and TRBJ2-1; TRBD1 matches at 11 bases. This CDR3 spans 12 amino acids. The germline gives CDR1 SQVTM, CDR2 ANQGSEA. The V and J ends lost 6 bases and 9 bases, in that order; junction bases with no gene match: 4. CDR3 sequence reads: CSVAGTGGEQFF. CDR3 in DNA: TGCAGCGTGGCCGGGACAGGGGGTGAGCAGTTCTTC.

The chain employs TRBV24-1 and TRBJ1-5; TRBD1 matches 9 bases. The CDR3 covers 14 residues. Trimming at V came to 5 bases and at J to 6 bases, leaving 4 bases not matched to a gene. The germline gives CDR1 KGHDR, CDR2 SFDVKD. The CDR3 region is CATSAGQGGQPQHF. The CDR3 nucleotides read TGTGCCACCAGTGCGGGACAGGGAGGTCAGCCCCAGCATTTT.

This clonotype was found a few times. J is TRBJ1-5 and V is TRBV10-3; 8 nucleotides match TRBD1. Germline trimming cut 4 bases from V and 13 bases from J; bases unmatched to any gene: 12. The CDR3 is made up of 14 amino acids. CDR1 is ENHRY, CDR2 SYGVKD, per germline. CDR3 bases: TGTGCCATCAGTGGGACCCCTACAGGGGGAGAACAGCATTTT. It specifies CAISGTPTGGEQHF.

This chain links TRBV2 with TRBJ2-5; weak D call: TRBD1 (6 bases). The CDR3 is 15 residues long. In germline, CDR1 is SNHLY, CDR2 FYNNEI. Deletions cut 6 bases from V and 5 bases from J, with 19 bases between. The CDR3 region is CASSGSGDLMETQYF. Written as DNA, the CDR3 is TGTGCCAGCAGCGGATCAGGGGATTTGATGGAGACCCAGTACTTC.

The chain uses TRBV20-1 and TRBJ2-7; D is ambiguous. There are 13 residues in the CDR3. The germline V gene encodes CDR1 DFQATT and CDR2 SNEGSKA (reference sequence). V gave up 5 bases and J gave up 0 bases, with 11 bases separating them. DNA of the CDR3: TGCAGTGCTGTCACATCGAGCTCCTACGAGCAGTACTTC. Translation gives CSAVTSSSYEQYF.

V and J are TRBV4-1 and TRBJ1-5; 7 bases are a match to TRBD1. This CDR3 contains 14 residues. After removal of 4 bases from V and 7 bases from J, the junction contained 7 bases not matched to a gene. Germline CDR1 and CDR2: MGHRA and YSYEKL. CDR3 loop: CASSPQQGGQPQHF. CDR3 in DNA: TGCGCCAGCAGCCCCCAGCAGGGGGGCCAGCCCCAGCATTTT.

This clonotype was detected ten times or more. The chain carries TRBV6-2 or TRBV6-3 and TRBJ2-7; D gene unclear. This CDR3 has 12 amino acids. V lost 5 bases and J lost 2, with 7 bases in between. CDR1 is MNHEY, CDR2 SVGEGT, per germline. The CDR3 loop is CASSDRTYEQYF. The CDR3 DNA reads TGTGCCAGCAGTGACCGGACCTACGAGCAGTACTTC.

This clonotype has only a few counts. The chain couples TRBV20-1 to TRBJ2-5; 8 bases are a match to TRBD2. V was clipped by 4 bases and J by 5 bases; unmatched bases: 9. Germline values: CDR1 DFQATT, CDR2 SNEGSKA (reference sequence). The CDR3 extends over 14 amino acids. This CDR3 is CSATVGLGDETQYF. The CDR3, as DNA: TGCAGTGCTACCGTGGGACTAGGGGACGAGACCCAGTACTTC.

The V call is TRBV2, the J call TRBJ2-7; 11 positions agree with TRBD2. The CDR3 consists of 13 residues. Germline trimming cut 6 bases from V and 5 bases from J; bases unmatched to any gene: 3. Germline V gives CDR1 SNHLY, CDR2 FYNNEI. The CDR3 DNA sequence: TGTGCCAGCAGGGAGACTAGCGGGGACGAGCAGTACTTC. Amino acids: CASRETSGDEQYF.

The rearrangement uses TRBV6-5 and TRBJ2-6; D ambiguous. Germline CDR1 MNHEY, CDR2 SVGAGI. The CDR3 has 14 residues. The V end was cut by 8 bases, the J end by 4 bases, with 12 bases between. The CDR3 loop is CASSTLGGANVLTF. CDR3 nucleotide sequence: TGTGCCAGCTCGACATTGGGGGGGGCCAACGTCCTGACTTTC.

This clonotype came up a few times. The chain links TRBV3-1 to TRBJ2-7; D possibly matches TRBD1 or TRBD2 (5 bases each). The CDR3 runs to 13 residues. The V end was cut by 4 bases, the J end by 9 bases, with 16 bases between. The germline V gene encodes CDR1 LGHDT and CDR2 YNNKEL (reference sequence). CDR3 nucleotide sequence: TGTGCCAGCAGCCTAGGGGACGGAACCACGCAGTACTTC. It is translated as CASSLGDGTTQYF.

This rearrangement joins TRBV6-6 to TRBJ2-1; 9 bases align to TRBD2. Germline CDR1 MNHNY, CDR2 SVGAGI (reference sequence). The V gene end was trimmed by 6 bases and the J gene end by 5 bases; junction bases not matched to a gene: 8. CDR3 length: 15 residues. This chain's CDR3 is CASRFSGGNNNEQFF. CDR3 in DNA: TGTGCCAGCAGGTTTAGCGGGGGTAACAACAATGAGCAGTTCTTC.

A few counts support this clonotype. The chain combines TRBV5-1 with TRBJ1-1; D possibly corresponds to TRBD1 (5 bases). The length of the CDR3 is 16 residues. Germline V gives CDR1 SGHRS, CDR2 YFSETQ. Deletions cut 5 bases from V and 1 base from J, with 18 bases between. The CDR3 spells CASRLQSQGANTEAFF. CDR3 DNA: TGCGCCAGCAGGTTACAGTCTCAAGGGGCGAACACTGAAGCTTTCTTT.

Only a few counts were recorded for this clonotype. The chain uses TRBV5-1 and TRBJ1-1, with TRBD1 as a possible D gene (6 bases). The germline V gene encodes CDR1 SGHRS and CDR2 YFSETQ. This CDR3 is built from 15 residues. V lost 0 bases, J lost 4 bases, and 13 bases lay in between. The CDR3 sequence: CASSLAQGRGTEAFF. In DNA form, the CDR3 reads TGCGCCAGCAGCTTGGCCCAGGGGAGAGGCACTGAAGCTTTCTTT.

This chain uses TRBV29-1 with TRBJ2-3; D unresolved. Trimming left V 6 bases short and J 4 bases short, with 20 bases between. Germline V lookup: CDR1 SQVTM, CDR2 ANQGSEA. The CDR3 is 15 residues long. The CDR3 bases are TGCAGCGTCTACAATAGCCCGAGTGACGCAGATACGCAGTATTTT. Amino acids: CSVYNSPSDADTQYF.

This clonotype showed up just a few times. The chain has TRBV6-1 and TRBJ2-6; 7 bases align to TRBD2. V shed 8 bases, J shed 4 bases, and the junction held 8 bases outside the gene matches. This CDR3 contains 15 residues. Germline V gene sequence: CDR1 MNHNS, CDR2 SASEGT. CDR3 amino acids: CASGWGGQGANVLTF. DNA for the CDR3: TGTGCCAGCGGGTGGGGAGGGCAAGGGGCCAACGTCCTGACTTTC.